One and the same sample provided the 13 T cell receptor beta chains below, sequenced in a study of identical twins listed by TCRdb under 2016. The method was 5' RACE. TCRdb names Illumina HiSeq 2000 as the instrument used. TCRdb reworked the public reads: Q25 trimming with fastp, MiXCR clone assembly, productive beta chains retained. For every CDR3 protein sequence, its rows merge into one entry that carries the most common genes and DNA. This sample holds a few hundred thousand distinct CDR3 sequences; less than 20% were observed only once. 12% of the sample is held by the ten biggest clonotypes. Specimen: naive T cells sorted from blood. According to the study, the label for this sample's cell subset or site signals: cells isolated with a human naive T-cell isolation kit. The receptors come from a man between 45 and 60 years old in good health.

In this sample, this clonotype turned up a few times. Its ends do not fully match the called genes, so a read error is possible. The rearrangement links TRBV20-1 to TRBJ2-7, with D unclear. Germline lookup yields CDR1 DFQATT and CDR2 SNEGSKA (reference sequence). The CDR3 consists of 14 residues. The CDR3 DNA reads TGCAGTGCTAGAGATCCGGCACCCAACGGCTTCACCGTTTTC. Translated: CSARDPAPNGFTVF.

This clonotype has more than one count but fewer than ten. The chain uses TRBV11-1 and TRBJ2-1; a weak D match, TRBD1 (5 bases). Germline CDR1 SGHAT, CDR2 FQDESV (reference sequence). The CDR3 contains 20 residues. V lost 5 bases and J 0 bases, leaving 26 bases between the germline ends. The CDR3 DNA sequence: TGTGCCAGCAGCATTGCCCTTGGGTGGGGCCGAATTGTCTCCTACAATGAGCAGTTCTTC. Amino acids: CASSIALGWGRIVSYNEQFF.

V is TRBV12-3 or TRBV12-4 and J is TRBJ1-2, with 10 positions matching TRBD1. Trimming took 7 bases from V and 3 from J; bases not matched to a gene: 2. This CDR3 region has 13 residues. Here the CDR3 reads CASTGTGDYGYTF. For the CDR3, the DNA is TGTGCCAGCACTGGGACAGGGGACTATGGCTACACCTTC.

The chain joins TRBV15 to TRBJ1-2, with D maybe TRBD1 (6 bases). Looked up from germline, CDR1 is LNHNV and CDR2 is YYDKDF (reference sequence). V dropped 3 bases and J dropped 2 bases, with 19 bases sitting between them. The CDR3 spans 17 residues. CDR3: CATSSQGTTDLNYGYTF. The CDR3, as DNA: TGTGCCACCAGCAGTCAGGGGACCACTGACCTCAACTATGGCTACACCTTC.

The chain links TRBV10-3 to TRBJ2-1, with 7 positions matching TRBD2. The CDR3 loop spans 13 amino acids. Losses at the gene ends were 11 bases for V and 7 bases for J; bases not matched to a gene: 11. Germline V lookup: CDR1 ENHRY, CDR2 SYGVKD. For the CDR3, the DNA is TGTGCCGCCGCCCCGAGCGGGAATAATGAGCAGTTCTTC. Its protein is CAAAPSGNNEQFF.

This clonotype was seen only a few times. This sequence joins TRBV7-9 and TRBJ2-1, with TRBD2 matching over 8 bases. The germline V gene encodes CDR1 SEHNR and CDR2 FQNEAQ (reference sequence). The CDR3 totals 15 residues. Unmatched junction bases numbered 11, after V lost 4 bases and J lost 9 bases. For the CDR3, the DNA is TGTGCCAGCAGCTCACGGACTAGCTTGAGACGTGAGCAGTTCTTC. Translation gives CASSSRTSLRREQFF.

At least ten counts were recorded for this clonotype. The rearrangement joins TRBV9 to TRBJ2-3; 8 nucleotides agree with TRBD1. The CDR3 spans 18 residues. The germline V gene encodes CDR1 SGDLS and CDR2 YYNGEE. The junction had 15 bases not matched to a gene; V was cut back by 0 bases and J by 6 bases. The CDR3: CASSVEGLGRGRSDTQYF. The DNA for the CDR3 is TGTGCCAGCAGCGTAGAAGGCTTGGGCAGGGGGCGCTCGGATACGCAGTATTTT. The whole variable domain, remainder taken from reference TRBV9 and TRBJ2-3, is DSGVTQTPKHLITATGQRVTLRCSPRSGDLSVYWYQQSLDQGLQFLIQYYNGEERAKGNILERFSAQQFPDLHSELNLSSLELGDSALYFCASSVEGLGRGRSDTQYFGPGTRLTVL.

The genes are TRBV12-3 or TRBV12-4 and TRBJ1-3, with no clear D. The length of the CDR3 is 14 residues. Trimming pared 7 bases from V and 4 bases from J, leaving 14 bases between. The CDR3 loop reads CASMGATGGNTIYF. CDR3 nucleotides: TGTGCCAGCATGGGAGCAACGGGGGGAAACACCATATATTTT.

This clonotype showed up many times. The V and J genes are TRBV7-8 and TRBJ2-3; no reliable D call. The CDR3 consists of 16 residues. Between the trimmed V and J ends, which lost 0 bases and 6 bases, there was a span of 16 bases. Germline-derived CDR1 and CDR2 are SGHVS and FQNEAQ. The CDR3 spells CASSLAVYHSPDTQYF. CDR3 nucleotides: TGTGCCAGCAGCTTAGCCGTCTACCACTCCCCGGATACGCAGTATTTT.

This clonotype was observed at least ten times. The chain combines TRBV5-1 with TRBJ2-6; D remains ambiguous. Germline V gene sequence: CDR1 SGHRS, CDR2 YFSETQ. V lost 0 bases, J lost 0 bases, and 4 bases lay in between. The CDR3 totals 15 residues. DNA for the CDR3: TGCGCCAGCAGCTTGGTCCTCTCTGGGGCCAACGTCCTGACTTTC. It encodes CASSLVLSGANVLTF.

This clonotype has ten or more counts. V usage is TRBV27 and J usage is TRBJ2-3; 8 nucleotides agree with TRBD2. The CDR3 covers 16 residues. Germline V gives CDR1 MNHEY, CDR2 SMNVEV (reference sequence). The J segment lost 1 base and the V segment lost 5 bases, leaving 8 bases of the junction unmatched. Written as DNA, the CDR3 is TGTGCCAGCAGTCCCCTCGGGGGGGGACGCACAGATACGCAGTATTTT. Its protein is CASSPLGGGRTDTQYF.

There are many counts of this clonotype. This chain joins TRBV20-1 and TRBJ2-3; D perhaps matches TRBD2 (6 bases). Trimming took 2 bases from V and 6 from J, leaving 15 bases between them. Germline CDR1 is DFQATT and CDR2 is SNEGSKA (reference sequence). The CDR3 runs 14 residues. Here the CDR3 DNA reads TGCAGTGCTAGATATCGGGGGAATCGGGATACGCAGTATTTT. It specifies CSARYRGNRDTQYF.

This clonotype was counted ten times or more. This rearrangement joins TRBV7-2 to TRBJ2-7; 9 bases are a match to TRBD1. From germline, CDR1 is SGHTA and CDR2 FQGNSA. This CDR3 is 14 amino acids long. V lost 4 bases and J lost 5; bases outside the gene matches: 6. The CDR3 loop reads CASSSWTGEDEQYF. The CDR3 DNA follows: TGTGCCAGCAGCTCATGGACAGGGGAAGACGAGCAGTACTTC. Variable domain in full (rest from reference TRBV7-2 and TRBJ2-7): GAGVSQSPSNKVTEKGKDVELRCDPISGHTALYWYRQSLGQGLEFLIYFQGNSAPDKSGLPSDRFSAERTGGSVSTLTIQRTQQEDSAVYLCASSSWTGEDEQYFGPGTRLTVT.